A single sample gave rise to the 17 T cell receptor beta chains below, sequenced in a study of blood T cell repertoires in COVID-19. This table comes from immunoSEQ multiplex PCR, and its TCRdb copy is limited to in-frame clones, with some not included. Counted here are over 300,000 clones, 87% occurring once; the ten biggest clones make up about 6%. The sequenced material came from PBMCs or T cells enriched from blood (not recorded which). Receptors originate from a young woman who had recovered from COVID-19.

The genes are TRBV7-2 and TRBJ1-4; the D gene is possibly TRBD1 (5 bases). Germline V lookup: CDR1 SGHTA, CDR2 FQGNSA. The CDR3 is 15 residues long. Trimming left V 2 bases short and J 7 bases short, with 14 bases between. The CDR3 DNA sequence: TGTGCCAGCAGCTTACCATTCGACACAGGTGAAAAACTGTTTTTT. This translates into CASSLPFDTGEKLFF.

This chain uses TRBV9 with TRBJ2-1; 11 bases are shared with TRBD1. Germline values: CDR1 SGDLS, CDR2 YYNGEE. V lost 0 bases to trimming and J lost 7 bases; unmatched junction nucleotides: 3. CDR3 length: 15 amino acids. CDR3 nucleotide sequence: TGTGCCAGCAGCGTAGCCGGGACAGGGGGGAATGAGCAGTTCTTC. Amino acids: CASSVAGTGGNEQFF.

The V and J genes are TRBV19 and TRBJ1-2, with D tentatively TRBD1 (5 bases). V lost 8 bases and J 7 bases, leaving 11 bases between the germline ends. Per the germline V gene, CDR1 is LNHDA and CDR2 is SQIVND (reference sequence). The CDR3 runs to 11 residues. This CDR3 reads CASRTIGGYTF. As DNA, the CDR3 is TGTGCCAGTCGGACAATCGGTGGCTACACCTTC.

V and J are TRBV2 and TRBJ2-3, with 7 positions matching TRBD1. CDR1 is SNHLY, CDR2 FYNNEI, per germline. Trimming at V came to 5 bases and at J to 0 bases, leaving 5 bases not matched to a gene. The CDR3 has 15 amino acids. The CDR3 sequence is CASSPRQGSTDTQYF. CDR3 coding DNA: TGTGCCAGCAGTCCCCGACAGGGAAGCACAGATACGCAGTATTTT.

The chain employs TRBV5-1 and TRBJ1-2, with D possibly matching TRBD1 (5 bases). The CDR3 sequence is 14 residues long. Germline lookup yields CDR1 SGHRS and CDR2 YFSETQ. Deletions cut 2 bases from V and 3 bases from J, with 11 bases between. As DNA, the CDR3 is TGCGCCAGCAGCTTAGCGGGGCCCGACTATGGCTACACCTTC. Amino acids: CASSLAGPDYGYTF.

The rearrangement uses TRBV4-1 and TRBJ2-6; unclear D gene. V lost 0 bases and J lost 3, with 9 bases in between. The CDR3 extends over 16 amino acids. In germline, CDR1 is MGHRA, CDR2 YSYEKL. This chain's CDR3 is CASSQDNQLGANVLTF. The DNA of the CDR3 is TGCGCCAGCAGCCAAGATAACCAACTTGGGGCCAACGTCCTGACTTTC.

This chain connects TRBV2 to TRBJ1-2; D is perhaps TRBD1 (6 bases). Germline CDR1 SNHLY, CDR2 FYNNEI. Trimming pared 4 bases from V and 2 bases from J, leaving 8 bases between. There are 13 residues in the CDR3. CDR3 in DNA: TGTGCCAGCAGTGGGACAGCGAACTATGGCTACACCTTC. Translated, it gives CASSGTANYGYTF.

The chain combines TRBV5-4 with TRBJ1-1; a weak D match, TRBD1 (6 bases). Trimming took 6 bases from V and 2 from J, leaving 14 bases between them. Germline V CDR1 and CDR2: SGHNT, YYREEE (reference sequence). The CDR3 totals 14 residues. This CDR3 is CASNPSGVNTEAFF. As DNA, the CDR3 is TGTGCCAGCAACCCGTCAGGGGTCAACACTGAAGCTTTCTTT.

The chain has TRBV18 and TRBJ2-5, with 7 nucleotides matching TRBD1. The CDR3 is made up of 14 amino acids. Germline V gene lookup returns CDR1 KGHSH and CDR2 LQKENI. Trimming removed 2 bases from V and 4 bases from J; junction bases left unmatched: 4. The CDR3 here is CASSPKGGGETQYF. Written as DNA, the CDR3 is TGTGCCAGCTCACCAAAAGGGGGCGGAGAGACCCAGTACTTC.

In this sample, this clone turned up a few times. V and J are TRBV6-2 or TRBV6-3 and TRBJ2-3; D may be TRBD1 (6 bases). Germline CDR1 reads MNHEY; CDR2 reads SVGEGT. The CDR3 sequence is 16 residues long. The germline V and J ends were trimmed by 2 bases and 2 bases, with 14 bases remaining between them. Here the CDR3 reads CASSYRPGAFTDTQYF. The CDR3 coding sequence is TGTGCCAGCAGTTACCGTCCAGGGGCCTTCACAGATACGCAGTATTTT.

V is TRBV7-9 and J is TRBJ2-1; 7 bases agree with TRBD2. This CDR3 region has 14 residues. Germline V gene data show CDR1 as SEHNR and CDR2 as FQNEAQ (reference sequence). Trimming cost V 5 bases and J 9 bases; bases outside gene matches: 10. The CDR3 bases are TGTGCCAGCAGCCAACGGACGGGCGGGGGTGAGCAGTTCTTC. Its translation: CASSQRTGGGEQFF. Full variable domain (missing parts from reference TRBV7-9 and TRBJ2-1): DTGVSQNPRHKITKRGQNVTFRCDPISEHNRLYWYRQTLGQGPEFLTYFQNEAQLEKSRLLSDRFSAERPKGSFSTLEIQRTEQGDSAMYLCASSQRTGGGEQFFGPGTRLTVL.

The table lists this clone with a count of one. This rearrangement joins TRBV5-1 to TRBJ2-7, with TRBD1 identical over 7 bases. The CDR3 consists of 15 residues. J was trimmed by 6 bases and V by 3 bases; bases with no gene match: 12. CDR1 is SGHRS and CDR2 is YFSETQ in the germline V gene. In DNA form, the CDR3 reads TGCGCCAGCAGCTGGACGACTGGACAGGCCCGCGAGCAGTACTTC. This translates into CASSWTTGQAREQYF.

The chain recombines TRBV18 with TRBJ1-5, with TRBD1 identical over 10 bases. Germline V gene data show CDR1 as KGHSH and CDR2 as LQKENI. V shed 4 bases, J shed 0 bases, and the junction held 9 bases outside the gene matches. This CDR3 is 18 amino acids long. The DNA of the CDR3 is TGTGCCAGCTCACTATCGGGACAGGGGCCACATAGCAATCAGCCCCAGCATTTT. Translation: CASSLSGQGPHSNQPQHF.

The chain is built from TRBV7-9 and TRBJ1-1; D unclear. This CDR3 has 13 residues. With 4 bases removed from V and 3 bases from J, the gap between germline ends came to 9 bases. Germline loops: CDR1 SEHNR, CDR2 FQNEAQ (reference sequence). The chain's CDR3 is CASSYSSDTEAFF. CDR3 in DNA: TGTGCCAGCAGCTATTCTTCGGACACTGAAGCTTTCTTT.

The DNA for the CDR3 is TGTGCCAGCAGCAGACGGACAGGGGACTACGAGCAGTACTTC. It codes for CASSRRTGDYEQYF. The chain links TRBV7-2 to TRBJ2-7; 9 bases map to TRBD1. The length of the CDR3 is 14 residues. V gave up 5 bases and J gave up 3 bases; unmatched junction bases: 5. Looked up from germline, CDR1 is SGHTA and CDR2 is FQGNSA.

This CDR3 is CAIREWRGKDTQYF. Here the CDR3 DNA reads TGTGCCATCAGAGAATGGCGGGGGAAGGATACGCAGTATTTT. The chain couples TRBV10-3 to TRBJ2-3; 7 bases are a match to TRBD2. The CDR3 has 14 residues. With 6 bases clipped from V and 6 bases from J, the junction kept 9 bases outside the gene matches. The germline gives CDR1 ENHRY, CDR2 SYGVKD.

The gene calls are TRBV7-2 and TRBJ1-1; TRBD1 is a possible D gene (6 bases). V gave up 5 bases and J gave up 1 base, with 11 bases separating them. The CDR3 consists of 14 residues. The germline gives CDR1 SGHTA, CDR2 FQGNSA. CDR3 bases: TGTGCCAGCAGCCTAAGGACAGCGAACACTGAAGCTTTCTTT. Translated, it gives CASSLRTANTEAFF.